Sequencing of this TCR beta chain was carried out in a study of T-cell reconstitution after alpha-beta-depleted transplantation in children. Whole-study findings and limits: Expanded clones from the graft, numbering several hundred, reportedly supplied alpha-beta T cells about two months after transplant. There were some patients whose high TCRbeta diversity at day 60 came from surviving recipient T cells and thymic progenitors. When one year had passed after transplant, most T-cell counts and diversity came from newly produced T cells.

Molecular barcoding with unique molecular identifiers was used for the TCRbeta library. TCRdb reprocessed the PCR reads with MiXCR, giving one entry per CDR3 protein. The sample contains around 190,000 distinct CDR3 sequences, 6.6% of which appear only once. This clonotype showed up many times. The target antigen is unknown. Germline V gene sequence: CDR1 SGHKS, CDR2 YYEKEE (reference sequence). Unmatched junction bases numbered 6, after V lost 4 bases and J lost 4 bases. This CDR3 spans 14 amino acids. The chain carries TRBV5-5 and TRBJ1-2; 8 bases are shared with TRBD1. This specimen consisted of PBMCs, obtained before TCRalphabeta/CD19-depleted stem cell transplant. This clonotype was sampled from a boy between 2 and 10 years old with acute lymphoblastic leukemia, due to receive a stem cell transplant. The DNA for the CDR3 is TGTGCCAGCAGCGTGGACAGGGTTGGCTATGGCTACACCTTC. Translating gives CASSVDRVGYGYTF.